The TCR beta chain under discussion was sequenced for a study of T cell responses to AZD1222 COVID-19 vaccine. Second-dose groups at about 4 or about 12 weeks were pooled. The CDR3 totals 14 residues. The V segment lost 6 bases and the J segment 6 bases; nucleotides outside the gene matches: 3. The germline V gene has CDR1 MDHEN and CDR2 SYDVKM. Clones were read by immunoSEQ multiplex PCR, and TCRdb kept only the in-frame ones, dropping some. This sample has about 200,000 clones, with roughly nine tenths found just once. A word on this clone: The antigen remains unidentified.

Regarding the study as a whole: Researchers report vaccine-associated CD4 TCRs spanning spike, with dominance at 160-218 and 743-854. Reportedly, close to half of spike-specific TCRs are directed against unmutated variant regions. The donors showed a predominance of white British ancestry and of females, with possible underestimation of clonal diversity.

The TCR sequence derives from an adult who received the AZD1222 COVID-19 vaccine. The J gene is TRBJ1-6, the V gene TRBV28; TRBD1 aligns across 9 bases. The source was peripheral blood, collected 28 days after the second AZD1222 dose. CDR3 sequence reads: CASRGQGPNSPLHF. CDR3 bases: TGTGCCAGCAGGGGACAGGGACCTAATTCACCCCTCCACTTT.